This passage covers 31 T cell receptor beta chains from one sample sequenced in a study of metastatic and nonmetastatic thyroid tumors. TCRdb ran MiXCR on the PCR reads. Of about 39,000 clones listed, 19% are singletons. The entire patient cohort was treatment-naive prior to thyroid surgery. The sequencing input was blood. The receptors here all came from a female donor with papillary thyroid cancer or a benign thyroid nodule (not recorded which). Some clones in this sample may be carry-over from other donors' samples.

The V call is TRBV7-3, the J call TRBJ2-7; 10 bases are a match to TRBD1. The germline V gene has CDR1 SGHTA and CDR2 FQGTGA. This CDR3 contains 13 residues. V was clipped by 5 bases and J by 4 bases; unmatched bases: 2. CDR3 amino acids: CASSADRGYEQYF. The CDR3 DNA is TGTGCCAGCAGCGCGGACAGGGGGTACGAGCAGTACTTC.

V gene TRBV6-1 combines with J gene TRBJ1-2, with 7 positions matching TRBD1. The V and J ends lost 5 bases and 5 bases, in that order; junction bases with no gene match: 8. The germline V gene encodes CDR1 MNHNS and CDR2 SASEGT. There are 14 residues in the CDR3. The CDR3, as DNA: TGTGCCAGCAGTCTAGCGTACAGGGGATATGGCTACACCTTC. Translation gives CASSLAYRGYGYTF.

This clone was detected only a few times. The junction and the germline gene differ at one end; a read error may be behind it. The chain employs TRBV6-1 and TRBJ1-1; D call uncertain. The CDR3 length is 14 residues. The V gene's germline CDR1 is MNHNS and CDR2 SASEGT. The CDR3 bases are TGTGCCAGCAGGCCAGTCTTACATAACACTGAAGCTTCCTTT. Protein: CASRPVLHNTEASF.

This clone was detected ten times or more. This rearrangement joins TRBV11-2 to TRBJ1-2, with D possibly being TRBD1 (6 bases). Germline V CDR1 and CDR2: SGHAT, FQNNGV. The V gene lost 5 bases and the J gene lost 0 bases, with 13 bases spanning the gap. This CDR3 is 15 amino acids long. The CDR3 sequence is CASSPYRVANYGYTF. CDR3 nucleotides: TGTGCCAGCAGCCCCTACAGGGTCGCTAACTATGGCTACACCTTC.

This clone was seen only a few times. This rearrangement joins TRBV27 to TRBJ1-1; D gene unclear. Germline CDR1 is MNHEY and CDR2 is SMNVEV (reference sequence). This CDR3 region has 11 residues. The germline V and J ends were trimmed by 4 bases and 5 bases, with 5 bases remaining between them. The CDR3 sequence: CASSWVTEAFF. For the CDR3, the DNA is TGTGCCAGCAGTTGGGTTACTGAAGCTTTCTTT.

This clone turned up a few times. V usage is TRBV2 and J usage is TRBJ2-7, with a tentative D call TRBD1 (6 bases). The germline CDR1 and CDR2 sequences are SNHLY and FYNNEI. V lost 6 bases to trimming and J lost 0 bases, with 15 bases between them. The CDR3 contains 15 residues. As DNA, the CDR3 is TGTGCCAGCAGAACCCCGGGACATACCTCCTACGAGCAGTACTTC. Protein: CASRTPGHTSYEQYF.

The chain couples TRBV3-1 to TRBJ2-4; D remains unclear. The ends were cut back, 2 bases at V and 8 bases at J, with 4 bases in the middle. CDR1 is LGHDT and CDR2 is YNNKEL in the germline V gene (reference sequence). The CDR3 runs to 11 residues. The CDR3 region is CASSQRDIQYF. The CDR3 DNA reads as TGTGCCAGCAGCCAAAGAGACATTCAGTACTTC.

Sample share makes this clone medium-sized (0.01 to 0.1%). The chain has TRBV6-1 and TRBJ2-7; a weak D match, TRBD2 (6 bases). The V gene lost 5 bases and the J gene lost 6 bases, with 14 bases spanning the gap. The germline V gene encodes CDR1 MNHNS and CDR2 SASEGT. The CDR3 loop spans 13 amino acids. The CDR3 nucleotides read TGTGCCAGCAGTCCGGGGGACGCTCGCGAGCAGTACTTC. Translation gives CASSPGDAREQYF.

The rearrangement links TRBV28 to TRBJ2-7, with 11 nucleotides matching TRBD1. This CDR3 contains 16 residues. The J segment lost 7 bases and the V segment lost 3 bases, leaving 11 bases of the junction unmatched. Per germline, CDR1 MDHEN and CDR2 SYDVKM. CDR3 DNA: TGTGCCAGCAGTTTCAGCCCACGGGACAGGGGGGATGAGCAGTACTTC. It is translated as CASSFSPRDRGDEQYF.

In regard to this clone: This may arise from a read error, as a much more abundant clone is one base away. The chain employs TRBV9 and TRBJ2-5, with a tentative D call TRBD2 (6 bases). Germline V gene lookup returns CDR1 SGDLS and CDR2 YYNGEE. This CDR3 has 14 amino acids. The ends were cut back, 4 bases at V and 9 bases at J, with 19 bases in the middle. CDR3 amino acids: CASSPGSTISPQYF. The CDR3 DNA sequence: TGTGCCAGCAGCCCCGGGAGCACGATCTCCCCCCAGTACTTC.

V and J are TRBV9 and TRBJ1-4; D possibly corresponds to TRBD1 (6 bases). The CDR3 length is 16 residues. The V gene lost 3 bases and the J gene lost 3 bases, with 15 bases spanning the gap. The V gene's germline CDR1 is SGDLS and CDR2 YYNGEE. The DNA for the CDR3 is TGTGCCAGCAGCGGAGACCCGGGACAAGCTAATGAAAAACTGTTTTTT. It yields the protein CASSGDPGQANEKLFF.

There are many counts of this clone. Other DNA sequences in the same sample also yield this CDR3. The chain couples TRBV3-1 to TRBJ2-6, with D possibly matching TRBD1 (6 bases). This CDR3 is 20 amino acids long. Germline CDR1 LGHDT, CDR2 YNNKEL (reference sequence). Trimming left V 4 bases short and J 0 bases short, with 22 bases between. The CDR3 region is CASSPDGQQRVISGANVLTF. CDR3 nucleotide sequence: TGTGCCAGCAGCCCGGACGGACAGCAGCGCGTCATCTCTGGGGCCAACGTCCTGACTTTC. The variable domain in full, with the rest retrieved from reference TRBV3-1 and TRBJ2-6, is DTAVSQTPKYLVTQMGNDKSIKCEQNLGHDTMYWYKQDSKKFLKIMFSYNNKELIINETVPNRFSPKSPDKAHLNLHINSLELGDSAVYFCASSPDGQQRVISGANVLTFGAGSRLTVL.

This clone was recorded at least ten times. The rearrangement uses TRBV20-1 and TRBJ2-2, with D hard to call. Germline V CDR1 and CDR2: DFQATT, SNEGSKA (reference sequence). The CDR3 length is 16 residues. The ends were cut back, 6 bases at V and 5 bases at J, with 22 bases in the middle. CDR3 protein: CSATNALFATTGELFF. DNA for the CDR3: TGCAGTGCAACCAACGCCCTTTTTGCGACGACCGGGGAGCTGTTTTTT.

Ten or more counts support this clone. The chain is built from TRBV20-1 and TRBJ2-7, with D unclear. Trimming took off 6 bases at V and 2 bases at J, with 17 bases between the two ends. This CDR3 has 14 amino acids. Germline assignment: CDR1 DFQATT and CDR2 SNEGSKA (reference sequence). The CDR3 coding sequence is TGCAGTGCCCACCGGTTGGGCTCAACCTACGAGCAGTACTTC. Translation: CSAHRLGSTYEQYF.

This clone was found many times. The chain is built from TRBV9 and TRBJ2-3; D possibly corresponds to TRBD2 (6 bases). V was clipped by 3 bases and J by 0 bases, with 11 bases between them. The CDR3 runs 15 residues. Germline V gives CDR1 SGDLS, CDR2 YYNGEE. The CDR3 sequence is CASSAEGLSTDTQYF. CDR3 nucleotides: TGTGCCAGCAGCGCGGAGGGCCTTAGCACAGATACGCAGTATTTT. The full variable domain, in which reference TRBV9 and TRBJ2-3 provide the parts outside the CDR3, is DSGVTQTPKHLITATGQRVTLRCSPRSGDLSVYWYQQSLDQGLQFLIQYYNGEERAKGNILERFSAQQFPDLHSELNLSSLELGDSALYFCASSAEGLSTDTQYFGPGTRLTVL.

This clone was counted a few times. This clone may be a read error of a much larger clone one base away. At the DNA level, this CDR3 is encoded by other sequences in the same sample as well. This chain uses TRBV18 with TRBJ2-1; 7 bases align to TRBD1. From germline, CDR1 is KGHSH and CDR2 LQKENI. The CDR3 covers 16 residues. V gave up 3 bases and J gave up 4 bases; unmatched junction bases: 9. CDR3 DNA sequence: TGTGCCAGCTCACCTAACAGGGGTTCGTCATACAATGAGCAGTTCTTC. Amino acids: CASSPNRGSSYNEQFF.

This clone occurred many times. The chain employs TRBV18 and TRBJ2-2; D is possibly TRBD2 (5 bases). Germline CDR1 and CDR2: KGHSH and LQKENI. This CDR3 has 15 amino acids. The V and J ends lost 0 bases and 11 bases respectively, with 16 bases between them. The CDR3 sequence: CASSPPWTEHQELFF. CDR3 nucleotide sequence: TGTGCCAGCTCACCACCTTGGACTGAACACCAAGAGCTGTTTTTT.

Ten or more counts support this clone. The chain has TRBV11-2 and TRBJ2-5; D is ambiguous. The CDR3 spans 14 residues. Germline CDR1 and CDR2: SGHAT and FQNNGV. Trimming took off 1 base at V and 5 bases at J, with 11 bases between the two ends. The CDR3 sequence is CASSLGLGWETQYF. CDR3 nucleotides: TGTGCCAGCAGCTTAGGGTTAGGGTGGGAGACCCAGTACTTC.

The chain links TRBV11-2 to TRBJ1-3, with D possibly being TRBD1 (5 bases). Germline lookup yields CDR1 SGHAT and CDR2 FQNNGV. V shed 2 bases and J shed 14 bases, with 22 bases lying between them. This CDR3 has 15 residues. The CDR3 region is CASSLTLDNPRAVYF. Written as DNA, the CDR3 is TGTGCCAGCAGCTTAACTCTGGACAATCCCAGAGCGGTATATTTT.

This clone was found many times. The rearrangement joins TRBV24-1 to TRBJ1-1; TRBD1 might be the D (6 bases). Trimming took 9 bases from V and 4 from J, leaving 14 bases between them. The CDR3 is 13 residues long. The germline gives CDR1 KGHDR, CDR2 SFDVKD. CDR3 sequence: CATGQGTGTEAFF. In DNA, the CDR3 is TGTGCCACCGGCCAGGGGACGGGCACTGAAGCTTTCTTT.

This clone was recorded at least ten times. The genes are TRBV28 and TRBJ2-1; D not certain. Germline values: CDR1 MDHEN, CDR2 SYDVKM. The CDR3 loop spans 11 amino acids. Trimming cost V 8 bases and J 6 bases, with 8 bases left between them. This chain's CDR3 is CASHRGNEQFF. The CDR3, as DNA: TGTGCCAGCCATAGAGGCAATGAGCAGTTCTTC.

A remark on this clone: Compared with germline, one end of the junction differs, possibly owing to a read error. The rearrangement joins TRBV19 to TRBJ2-5; D tentatively fits TRBD1 or TRBD2 (5 bases each). The CDR3 length is 13 residues. CDR1 is LNHDA and CDR2 is SQIVND in the germline V gene (reference sequence). CDR3 DNA: TGTGCCAGTAGTGATACGATGGGGGAGACCAAGTACTTC. Protein product: CASSDTMGETKYF.

This clone was seen ten or more times. The V and J genes are TRBV3-1 and TRBJ2-7; D remains ambiguous. This CDR3 comprises 14 residues. The germline V gene encodes CDR1 LGHDT and CDR2 YNNKEL (reference sequence). Between the trimmed V and J ends, which lost 6 bases and 6 bases, there was a span of 18 bases. The CDR3 protein is CASSPNPGFSEQYF. DNA for the CDR3: TGTGCCAGCAGTCCTAATCCGGGTTTTAGCGAGCAGTACTTC.

The rearrangement links TRBV18 to TRBJ1-2; tentative D call: TRBD1 (5 bases). Trimming took 3 bases from V and 8 from J, leaving 19 bases between them. CDR1 KGHSH and CDR2 LQKENI come from the germline V gene. The CDR3 is made up of 15 amino acids. The CDR3 here is CASSPSAGWPYGYTF. CDR3 nucleotides: TGTGCCAGCTCACCCTCGGCAGGGTGGCCCTACGGCTACACCTTC.

This clone was counted ten times or more. The J gene is TRBJ1-1, the V gene TRBV30, with D unclear. The germline CDR1 and CDR2 sequences are GTSNPN and SVGIG (reference sequence). V dropped 2 bases and J dropped 2 bases, with 15 bases sitting between them. The CDR3 contains 15 residues. The CDR3 here is CAWSWELGTNTEAFF. CDR3 nucleotide sequence: TGTGCCTGGAGTTGGGAATTGGGTACAAACACTGAAGCTTTCTTT.

This clone occurred many times. This chain joins TRBV7-8 and TRBJ1-1; no reliable D call. Looked up from germline, CDR1 is SGHVS and CDR2 is FQNEAQ. Trimming cost V 6 bases and J 8 bases, with 10 bases left between them. CDR3 length equals 11 residues. CDR3 nucleotides: TGTGCCAGCAGTATGTTCGAGGAAGCTTTCTTT. It specifies CASSMFEEAFF.

The chain couples TRBV11-1 to TRBJ2-2; possible D gene TRBD2, 5 bases. Trimming removed 0 bases at V and 4 bases at J, with 15 bases between. The CDR3 length is 17 residues. CDR1 SGHAT and CDR2 FQDESV come from the germline V gene (reference sequence). CDR3 amino acids: CASSLAVGGGGTGELFF. CDR3 coding DNA: TGTGCCAGCAGCTTAGCCGTTGGCGGAGGAGGCACCGGGGAGCTGTTTTTT.

This clone was picked up a small number of times. The rearrangement joins TRBV15 to TRBJ2-7; 9 nucleotides agree with TRBD2. The CDR3 spans 15 residues. V dropped 3 bases and J dropped 7; count of bases not matched to a gene: 10. Germline loops: CDR1 LNHNV, CDR2 YYDKDF (reference sequence). The CDR3 DNA is TGTGCCACCAGCAGCGCCGGACTAGCGAGTGGGGAGCAGTACTTC. Translating gives CATSSAGLASGEQYF.

This clone came up many times. CDR3 nucleotide sequence: TGCAGTGCTAGGAGTGGGAGGCGCGGGGAGACCCAGTACTTC. The encoded protein is CSARSGRRGETQYF. V gene TRBV20-1 combines with J gene TRBJ2-5; D is perhaps TRBD2 (6 bases). V was clipped by 3 bases and J by 5 bases, with 16 bases between them. Germline V gene data show CDR1 as DFQATT and CDR2 as SNEGSKA (reference sequence). The CDR3 extends over 14 amino acids.

This clone has a count of ten or more. The rearrangement joins TRBV20-1 to TRBJ2-7; 9 nucleotides align to TRBD2. Germline trimming cut 4 bases from V and 3 bases from J; bases unmatched to any gene: 13. The CDR3 loop spans 16 amino acids. The germline CDR1 and CDR2 sequences are DFQATT and SNEGSKA (reference sequence). This CDR3 reads CSATQPAGGSYYEQYF. DNA for the CDR3: TGCAGTGCTACACAACCAGCGGGAGGATCATACTACGAGCAGTACTTC.

This clone was seen at least ten times. This sequence joins TRBV5-4 and TRBJ2-7; maybe TRBD1 (6 bases). This CDR3 comprises 13 residues. The V end was cut by 0 bases, the J end by 6 bases, with 10 bases between. CDR1 and CDR2 (germline): SGHNT, YYREEE (reference sequence). DNA for the CDR3: TGTGCCAGCAGCTTGGACAGGGTAAGCGAGCAGTACTTC. Its translation is CASSLDRVSEQYF.